These 9 T cell receptor beta chains were all obtained from the same sample, sequenced in a study of CD8 T cells in Susac syndrome (dated by TCRdb to the late 2010s). Libraries were prepared through the immunoSEQ multiplex PCR assay. RNA was extracted using the RNeasy kit, and about 0.5 to 1 ug of the RNA was reverse transcribed with random hexamers. Using fastp trimming at Q25 and MiXCR clonotype assembly, TCRdb reanalyzed the public sequencing data and kept in-frame beta chains. Merged by CDR3 protein, the rows form single entries marked with the most common genes and DNA. In all, the sample holds 180,000 or so distinct CDR3 sequences, and about 95% of those were seen once. The ten top clones hold roughly 0.088% of the sample. The sequenced material came from CD4+ T cells from PBMCs. The receptors were sampled from a human donor with multiple sclerosis.

The gene calls are TRBV4-2 and TRBJ2-3, with 9 bases fitting TRBD2. There are 17 residues in the CDR3. The germline V gene encodes CDR1 LGHNA and CDR2 YNFKEQ. Trimming took 2 bases from V and 0 from J; bases not matched to a gene: 6. CDR3 sequence: CASSQSLGTSSTDTQYF. Written as DNA, the CDR3 is TGTGCCAGCAGCCAATCACTCGGGACTAGCAGCACAGATACGCAGTATTTT.

The chain combines TRBV3-1 with TRBJ2-5; D is possibly TRBD2 (6 bases). V was clipped by 4 bases and J by 9 bases, with 12 bases between them. This CDR3 has 12 amino acids. The germline CDR1 and CDR2 sequences are LGHDT and YNNKEL (reference sequence). In nucleotides, the CDR3 is TGTGCCAGCAGCCTCCGGTGGGAGGCCCAGTACTTC. Its translation is CASSLRWEAQYF.

The chain links TRBV18 to TRBJ2-5; no firm D call. The V end lost 3 bases, the J end lost 3 bases, and 11 bases lay between the germline ends. Germline CDR1 KGHSH, CDR2 LQKENI. This CDR3 is 14 amino acids long. The CDR3 is CASSPLAREETQYF. For the CDR3, the DNA is TGTGCCAGCTCACCCCTCGCCCGGGAAGAGACCCAGTACTTC.

This chain connects TRBV5-1 to TRBJ2-3; D might be TRBD2 (6 bases). Per germline, CDR1 SGHRS and CDR2 YFSETQ. V lost 2 bases to trimming and J lost 4 bases, with 11 bases between them. CDR3 length equals 14 residues. The DNA of the CDR3 is TGCGCCAGCAGCTTTGAGCGGGTTGCAGATACGCAGTATTTT. Encoded protein: CASSFERVADTQYF.

V and J are TRBV11-3 and TRBJ2-3, with D tentatively TRBD2 (6 bases). The germline V and J ends were trimmed by 3 bases and 3 bases, with 10 bases remaining between them. The CDR3 is made up of 14 amino acids. Germline values: CDR1 SGHNT, CDR2 YENEEA. Here the CDR3 reads CASSFGLSTDTQYF. The CDR3 DNA reads as TGTGCCAGCAGCTTTGGACTATCGACAGATACGCAGTATTTT.

The genes are TRBV7-9 and TRBJ1-2, with D unresolved. The CDR3 is 11 residues long. With 5 bases removed from V and 7 bases from J, the gap between germline ends came to 8 bases. Per germline, CDR1 SEHNR and CDR2 FQNEAQ (reference sequence). CDR3 coding DNA: TGTGCCAGCAGCGTAGAAAGTGGCTACACCTTC. Protein product: CASSVESGYTF.

This clonotype was detected only once. J is TRBJ2-1 and V is TRBV3-1; D perhaps matches TRBD2 (6 bases). This CDR3 has 18 amino acids. Per germline, CDR1 LGHDT and CDR2 YNNKEL (reference sequence). V shed 3 bases and J shed 0 bases, with 18 bases lying between them. CDR3 sequence reads: CASSQRVREASSYNEQFF. The CDR3 DNA sequence: TGTGCCAGCAGCCAGCGGGTTAGGGAGGCCAGCTCCTACAATGAGCAGTTCTTC.

This clonotype was seen a single time. The V gene is TRBV11-2, the J gene TRBJ2-5; a weak D match, TRBD1 (6 bases). Germline V CDR1 and CDR2: SGHAT, FQNNGV. Trimming shortened V by 4 bases and J by 5 bases, and 20 bases separated the two germline ends. This CDR3 region has 16 residues. CDR3 loop: CASSSAMGAGWETQYF. The CDR3, as DNA: TGTGCCAGCAGCTCTGCCATGGGGGCTGGATGGGAGACCCAGTACTTC. The complete variable domain, with remaining parts taken from reference TRBV11-2 and TRBJ2-5, reads EAGVAQSPRYKIIEKRQSVAFWCNPISGHATLYWYQQILGQGPKLLIQFQNNGVVDDSQLPKDRFSAERLKGVDSTLKIQPAKLEDSAVYLCASSSAMGAGWETQYFGPGTRLLVL.

CDR3 nucleotide sequence: TGTGCCAGCAGCCTGAGCGCGGGGAGGGGTACCGGGGAGCTGTTTTTT. Translating gives CASSLSAGRGTGELFF. The chain recombines TRBV11-2 with TRBJ2-2, with 7 bases matching TRBD2. Germline trimming cut 5 bases from V and 5 bases from J; bases unmatched to any gene: 11. The germline V gene has CDR1 SGHAT and CDR2 FQNNGV. The CDR3 totals 16 residues.